A single sample is the source of the 9 T cell receptor beta chains below, sequenced in a study of regulatory T cells in long-lasting Graves disease. As for time point: newly diagnosed GD, antithyroid drugs for less than 3 months. PBMC-extracted RNA yielded the TCR library. CDR3-region Arm-PCR and iRepertoire HTBI primers produced the TCR beta libraries. TCRdb re-called the multiplex PCR reads with MiXCR, one entry per CDR3 protein. The sample lists fewer than 500,000 distinct CDR3 sequences; about 16% were seen once. The same sample was also studied in work on T cells in Graves' hyperthyroidism and ophthalmopathy.

The starting material was peripheral blood mononuclear cells (PBMCs), obtained at new diagnosis, from a patient treated with antithyroid drugs. These receptors were obtained from a man aged 40-50 years with Graves disease.

As concerns this clonotype: As the CDR3 is not closed by the conserved phenylalanine or tryptophan, this likely results from a read error. The chain couples TRBV27 to TRBJ2-1; 9 nucleotides line up with TRBD2. The ends lost 3 bases at V and 7 bases at J; junction bases unmatched: 7. Germline CDR1 reads MNHEY; CDR2 reads SMNVEV (reference sequence). This CDR3 is built from 15 residues. The CDR3 DNA reads as TGTGCCAGCAGTTTTTGGGCTAGCGGGAAAAATGAGCAGTTCCTC. Its protein product is CASSFWASGKNEQFL.

This clonotype showed up many times. The CDR3 nucleotides are TGTGCCAGCAGTGAACGGACTAGCCCCACAGATACGCAGTATTTT. This translates into CASSERTSPTDTQYF. The chain combines TRBV2 with TRBJ2-3; 8 bases line up with TRBD2. The germline V gene encodes CDR1 SNHLY and CDR2 FYNNEI. The CDR3 length is 15 residues. Germline trimming cut 2 bases from V and 2 bases from J; bases unmatched to any gene: 3.

This clonotype was counted at least ten times. This chain links TRBV20-1 with TRBJ2-5; D remains unclear. The CDR3 consists of 12 residues. Looked up from germline, CDR1 is DFQATT and CDR2 is SNEGSKA (reference sequence). Between the trimmed V and J ends, which lost 6 bases and 3 bases, there was a span of 11 bases. CDR3 sequence (DNA): TGCAGTGCCAGCAAGGGTAAAGAGACCCAGTACTTC. Translating gives CSASKGKETQYF.

This chain joins TRBV4-1 and TRBJ2-7; D ambiguous. This CDR3 is built from 15 residues. The germline CDR1 and CDR2 sequences are MGHRA and YSYEKL. V was cut by 2 bases and J by 1 base, with 12 bases left in between. The CDR3 sequence: CASSQNNGPSYEQYF. CDR3 sequence (DNA): TGCGCCAGCAGCCAAAATAATGGGCCGTCCTACGAGCAGTACTTC.

To note about this clonotype: A much larger clone is a single base away; this may be a read error. This chain connects TRBV20-1 to TRBJ2-1; TRBD2 is a possible D gene (6 bases). The V gene's germline CDR1 is DFQATT and CDR2 SNEGSKA (reference sequence). The CDR3 consists of 14 residues. CDR3 coding DNA: TGCAGTGCTAGCGGGAGATCGTCCTACGATGAGCAGTTCTTC. It encodes CSASGRSSYDEQFF.

This clonotype was detected many times. The rearrangement uses TRBV28 and TRBJ2-1; D gene ambiguous. This CDR3 is built from 17 residues. Germline V gene data show CDR1 as MDHEN and CDR2 as SYDVKM. The ends were cut back, 5 bases at V and 6 bases at J, with 23 bases in the middle. The DNA of the CDR3 is TGTGCCAGCAGTCCCCGGGTCACCTCAAGGTGGGGCAATGAGCAGTTCTTC. Its protein product is CASSPRVTSRWGNEQFF.

This clonotype was detected only a few times. The chain carries TRBV12-3 or TRBV12-4 and TRBJ2-2, with 11 positions matching TRBD1. V was pared by 5 bases and J by 7 bases, with 6 bases of the junction left unmatched. This CDR3 region has 15 residues. CDR3 region: CASSPGTGGSGELFF. The CDR3, as DNA: TGTGCCAGCAGTCCCGGGACAGGGGGTAGCGGGGAGCTGTTTTTT.

J is TRBJ2-2 and V is TRBV30, with D possibly called TRBD1 or TRBD2 (5 bases each). CDR1 is GTSNPN and CDR2 is SVGIG in the germline V gene (reference sequence). Trimming removed 0 bases at V and 7 bases at J, with 9 bases between. This CDR3 spans 13 amino acids. The CDR3 DNA reads TGTGCCTGGAGTGTACTGGGGGACGGGGAGCTGTTTTTT. Its translation is CAWSVLGDGELFF.

This clonotype occurred many times. This chain joins TRBV5-1 and TRBJ2-4; TRBD1 aligns across 7 bases. The CDR3 is made up of 16 amino acids. CDR1 and CDR2 from the germline V gene are SGHRS and YFSETQ. Trimming at V came to 0 bases and at J to 8 bases, leaving 11 bases not matched to a gene. The CDR3 DNA reads as TGCGCCAGCAGCTTGGCCTACAGGGGATCTGGGGACATTCAGTACTTC. It is translated as CASSLAYRGSGDIQYF.